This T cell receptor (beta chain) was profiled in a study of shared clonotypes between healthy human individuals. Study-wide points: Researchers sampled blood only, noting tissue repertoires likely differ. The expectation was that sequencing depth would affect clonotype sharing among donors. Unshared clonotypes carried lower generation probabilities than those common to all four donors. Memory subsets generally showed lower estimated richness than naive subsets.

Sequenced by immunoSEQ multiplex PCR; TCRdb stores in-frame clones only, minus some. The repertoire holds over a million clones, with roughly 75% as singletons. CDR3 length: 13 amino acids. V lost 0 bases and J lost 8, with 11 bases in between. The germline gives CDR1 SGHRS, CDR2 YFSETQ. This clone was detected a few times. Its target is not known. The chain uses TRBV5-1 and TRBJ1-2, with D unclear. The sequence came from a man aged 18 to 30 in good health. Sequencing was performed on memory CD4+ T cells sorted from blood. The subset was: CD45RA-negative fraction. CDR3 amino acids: CASSLDGGGGYTF. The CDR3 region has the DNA TGCGCCAGCAGCTTGGACGGTGGAGGGGGCTACACCTTC.